These T cell receptor beta chains were read from a single sample in a study of tumor-infiltrating lymphocytes in localized non-small cell lung cancer. The method was immunoSEQ multiplex PCR; TCRdb's version includes in-frame clones alone and lacks a portion of them. Among roughly 13,000 clones, approximately 70% were seen once, and the ten largest hold about 4%. Sequencing was performed on lung tumor tissue. These TCRs come from a human donor with non-small cell lung cancer. The CDR3 runs from the conserved cysteine through the conserved F or W. The order of the fields is CDR3 length, D gene, V gene, clone size, J gene, CDR3 DNA, CDR3 protein. D genes are given only for firm matches. Clone size is not always given. Where it is, it says once, few, many or a class for expanded clones.

len: 16
d_gene: .
v_gene: TRBV7-7
abundance: few
j_gene: TRBJ2-1
CDR3nt: TGTGCCAGCAGCTATGGGTCCGGGACACCCTACAATGAGCAGTTCTTC
CDR3aa: CASSYGSGTPYNEQFF

len: 12
d_gene: .
v_gene: TRBV5-1
abundance: .
j_gene: TRBJ2-1
CDR3nt: TGCGCCAGCAGCTACATATACAATGAGCAGTTCTTC
CDR3aa: CASSYIYNEQFF

len: 16
d_gene: .
v_gene: TRBV27
abundance: .
j_gene: TRBJ2-3
CDR3nt: TGTGCCAGCAGTTTACGACCGGGTTTTGGCACAGATACGCAGTATTTT
CDR3aa: CASSLRPGFGTDTQYF

len: 19
d_gene: .
v_gene: TRBV7-8
abundance: .
j_gene: TRBJ1-3
CDR3nt: TGTGCCAGCAGTTCCCGTTTATCCTATACAGGGCAGGATGGAAACACCATATATTTT
CDR3aa: CASSSRLSYTGQDGNTIYF

len: 15
d_gene: .
v_gene: TRBV6-6
abundance: .
j_gene: TRBJ2-1
CDR3nt: TGTGCCAGCAGTTCCTCGAGGAAGACAGCCTCGAAGCAGTTCTTC
CDR3aa: CASSSSRKTASKQFF

len: 13
d_gene: TRBD1
v_gene: TRBV10-1
abundance: .
j_gene: TRBJ2-5
CDR3nt: TGCGCCAGCAGTCGGACAGGGGAAGAGACCCAGTACTTC
CDR3aa: CASSRTGEETQYF

len: 14
d_gene: .
v_gene: TRBV5-5
abundance: .
j_gene: TRBJ1-1
CDR3nt: TGTGCCAGCAGCTTGGTTACTGTGAACACTGAAGCTTTCTTT
CDR3aa: CASSLVTVNTEAFF

len: 16
d_gene: .
v_gene: TRBV15
abundance: .
j_gene: TRBJ2-1
CDR3nt: TGTGCCACCAGCAGAGGGGGAGAAGGGGCGGCTTTCCCTCCGTTCTTC
CDR3aa: CATSRGGEGAAFPPFF

len: 15
d_gene: TRBD1
v_gene: TRBV4-2
abundance: .
j_gene: TRBJ1-5
CDR3nt: TGTGCCAGCAGCCAGGCGACAGGGGGCAATCAGCCCCAGCATTTT
CDR3aa: CASSQATGGNQPQHF

len: 15
d_gene: TRBD1
v_gene: TRBV13
abundance: few
j_gene: TRBJ2-3
CDR3nt: TGTGCCAGCAGCAATCGACAGGGGGCGCAGGGAACGCAGTATTTT
CDR3aa: CASSNRQGAQGTQYF

len: 12
d_gene: .
v_gene: TRBV5-4
abundance: .
j_gene: TRBJ1-4
CDR3nt: TGTGCCAGCAGCTTGGACGGGATTGAGCTGTTTTTT
CDR3aa: CASSLDGIELFF

len: 14
d_gene: TRBD1
v_gene: TRBV2
abundance: few
j_gene: TRBJ1-2
CDR3nt: TGTGCCAGCAGTGATCGGACAGGCTCCTATGGCTACACCTTC
CDR3aa: CASSDRTGSYGYTF

len: 14
d_gene: .
v_gene: TRBV19
abundance: few
j_gene: TRBJ2-3
CDR3nt: TGTGCCAGTAGTATTGGCGGAGGTCAGGATACGCAGTATTTT
CDR3aa: CASSIGGGQDTQYF

len: 14
d_gene: TRBD2
v_gene: TRBV18
abundance: .
j_gene: TRBJ2-1
CDR3nt: TGTGCCAGCTCACCCGGACTAGCGAACAATGAGCAGTTCTTC
CDR3aa: CASSPGLANNEQFF

len: 15
d_gene: .
v_gene: TRBV27
abundance: .
j_gene: TRBJ1-2
CDR3nt: TGTGCCAGCAGTTTCCTCGTGGCGGGTAACTATGGCTACACCTTC
CDR3aa: CASSFLVAGNYGYTF

len: 13
d_gene: TRBD1
v_gene: TRBV28
abundance: .
j_gene: TRBJ1-2
CDR3nt: TGTGCCAGCAGTTCACGACAGGGAGCGGGCTACACCTTC
CDR3aa: CASSSRQGAGYTF

len: 17
d_gene: TRBD1
v_gene: TRBV7-2
abundance: .
j_gene: TRBJ1-2
CDR3nt: TGTGCCAGCAGCTCGGAGTTAGTGGGACAGGGTATTTATGGCTACACCTTC
CDR3aa: CASSSELVGQGIYGYTF

len: 17
d_gene: TRBD2
v_gene: TRBV4-1
abundance: .
j_gene: TRBJ2-3
CDR3nt: TGCGCCAGCAGCCAAGAGGCGGGGACTAGCTCATCAGATACGCAGTATTTT
CDR3aa: CASSQEAGTSSSDTQYF

len: 14
d_gene: TRBD2
v_gene: TRBV29-1
abundance: .
j_gene: TRBJ2-3
CDR3nt: TGCAGCGTGCTAGCGGGTCGGACCACAGATACGCAGTATTTT
CDR3aa: CSVLAGRTTDTQYF

len: 20
d_gene: TRBD1
v_gene: TRBV10-3
abundance: few
j_gene: TRBJ1-2
CDR3nt: TGTGCCATCAGTGAGTCAAGACAGGACAGGGTCAAACTTCGGAACTATGGCTACACCTTC
CDR3aa: CAISESRQDRVKLRNYGYTF

len: 14
d_gene: .
v_gene: TRBV7-9
abundance: .
j_gene: TRBJ1-2
CDR3nt: TGTGCCAGCAGCTTAGTCCGGACTAACTATGGCTACACCTTC
CDR3aa: CASSLVRTNYGYTF

len: 13
d_gene: .
v_gene: TRBV6-4
abundance: few
j_gene: TRBJ1-5
CDR3nt: TGTGCCAGCAGTGAGGGGGATCATCAGCCCCAGCATTTT
CDR3aa: CASSEGDHQPQHF

len: 12
d_gene: .
v_gene: TRBV18
abundance: few
j_gene: TRBJ2-3
CDR3nt: TGTGCCAGCTCACCAGCGGAAAGAACGCAGTATTTT
CDR3aa: CASSPAERTQYF

len: 18
d_gene: .
v_gene: TRBV19
abundance: .
j_gene: TRBJ1-2
CDR3nt: TGTGCCAGTAGTATCAGGCCAGGGTCAGGACGAGGGGACTATGGCTACACCTTC
CDR3aa: CASSIRPGSGRGDYGYTF